This T cell receptor beta chain was profiled in a study of T cells in Graves' hyperthyroidism and ophthalmopathy. Points from the study as a whole: Progression to ophthalmopathy was predicted a median of about six months early.

Amplification of TCR beta CDR3 regions was performed using RNA transcripts as template. First-round RT-PCR of the TCR CDR3 relied on the HTBI primer set. MiXCR was run by TCRdb on the multiplex PCR reads, yielding one entry per CDR3 protein. The data show approximately 330,000 distinct CDR3 sequences, with roughly 13% seen just once and roughly 35% held by the top ten. In this sample, this clonotype turned up many times. The antigen is unknown. This TCR derives from a woman in her thirties or forties with Graves' ophthalmopathy. Sequencing was performed on blood.

The CDR3 loop is CSARSYSYNEQFF. DNA of the CDR3: TGCAGTGCTAGAAGCTACTCCTACAATGAGCAGTTCTTC. V and J are TRBV20-1 and TRBJ2-1; D is undetermined. Germline V gives CDR1 DFQATT, CDR2 SNEGSKA (reference sequence). The length of the CDR3 is 13 residues. The V end was cut by 2 bases, the J end by 0 bases, with 5 bases between.